The 18 T cell receptor beta chains reported below all come from one sample, sequenced in a study of spatial heterogeneity in lung cancer. Each CDR3 protein gets one entry after TCRdb re-called the 5' RACE reads with MiXCR. The sample yields approximately 66,000 distinct CDR3 sequences, roughly 6.4% seen once. This sample's time point: sample taken at primary tumor resection. This material consisted of PBMCs, taken at surgery. The receptors were sampled from a female donor with early-stage non-small cell lung cancer.

This clonotype was seen only a few times. The V gene is TRBV4-2, the J gene TRBJ2-1; tentatively, D is TRBD1 or TRBD2 (5 bases each). Trimming removed 0 bases at V and 4 bases at J, with 10 bases between. Germline V gene sequence: CDR1 LGHNA, CDR2 YNFKEQ. The CDR3 extends over 15 amino acids. DNA of the CDR3: TGTGCCAGCAGCCAAGAGTGGGGGACGTACAATGAGCAGTTCTTC. Its protein product is CASSQEWGTYNEQFF.

This clonotype was seen repeatedly, ten times or more. This sequence joins TRBV6-6 and TRBJ1-5; TRBD1 aligns across 7 bases. Trimming removed 4 bases from V and 5 bases from J; junction bases left unmatched: 8. From germline, CDR1 is MNHNY and CDR2 SVGAGI (reference sequence). This CDR3 contains 15 residues. The CDR3 region has the DNA TGTGCCAGCAGTTCAAGCCTCAGGGGGGATCAGCCCCAGCATTTT. Translated, it gives CASSSSLRGDQPQHF.

CDR3 sequence reads: CASSPAATNEKLFF. DNA for the CDR3: TGCGCCAGCAGCCCAGCAGCAACTAATGAAAAACTGTTTTTT. The chain couples TRBV5-1 to TRBJ1-4, with D unclear. V shed 4 bases and J shed 0 bases, with 7 bases lying between them. Per the germline V gene, CDR1 is SGHRS and CDR2 is YFSETQ. The CDR3 spans 14 residues.

The sample holds a few counts of this clonotype. The CDR3 sequence: CASSSGQGTGTGELFF. CDR3 in DNA: TGTGCCAGCAGCTCTGGACAGGGAACAGGAACCGGGGAGCTGTTTTTT. The chain carries TRBV11-3 and TRBJ2-2, with 8 bases matching TRBD1. Losses at the gene ends were 4 bases for V and 5 bases for J; bases not matched to a gene: 9. Per germline, CDR1 SGHNT and CDR2 YENEEA. CDR3 size: 16 residues.

This clonotype was counted at least ten times. This chain links TRBV6-5 with TRBJ1-1; D is unresolved. CDR1 and CDR2 from the germline V gene are MNHEY and SVGAGI. The CDR3 is 15 amino acids. Trimming removed 4 bases at V and 0 bases at J, with 12 bases between. CDR3 loop: CASSSFLGMNTEAFF. CDR3 nucleotide sequence: TGTGCCAGCAGTTCATTCTTGGGGATGAACACTGAAGCTTTCTTT.

This clonotype was counted at least ten times. The chain recombines TRBV7-3 with TRBJ2-1, with 8 bases fitting TRBD1. The V gene end was trimmed by 5 bases and the J gene end by 3 bases; junction bases not matched to a gene: 6. This CDR3 has 15 residues. Germline-derived CDR1 and CDR2 are SGHTA and FQGTGA. The chain's CDR3 is CASSQDRGVYNEQFF. CDR3 in DNA: TGTGCCAGCAGCCAAGACAGGGGAGTCTACAATGAGCAGTTCTTC.

This clonotype was seen many times. The rearrangement uses TRBV20-1 and TRBJ1-2; possible D gene TRBD1, 6 bases. Germline V gives CDR1 DFQATT, CDR2 SNEGSKA (reference sequence). Trimming cost V 6 bases and J 0 bases, with 11 bases left between them. The CDR3 runs 13 residues. CDR3 amino acids: CSARQETNYGYTF. The DNA of the CDR3 is TGCAGTGCCCGACAGGAAACTAACTATGGCTACACCTTC.

The V gene is TRBV12-3 or TRBV12-4, the J gene TRBJ1-2; D uncertain. This CDR3 comprises 14 residues. Trimming removed 5 bases from V and 2 bases from J, with 12 bases in between. CDR3 sequence: CASSRSTDNYGYTF. The CDR3 region has the DNA TGTGCCAGCAGTCGGTCGACGGACAACTATGGCTACACCTTC.

This clonotype appeared many times. CDR3 protein: CASRTTGGYTEAFF. In DNA form, the CDR3 reads TGTGCCAGCAGAACCACAGGGGGTTACACTGAAGCTTTCTTT. The chain is built from TRBV12-3 or TRBV12-4 and TRBJ1-1, with TRBD1 matching over 8 bases. With V trimmed by 6 bases and J by 3 bases, 6 bases remained unmatched. CDR3 length: 14 residues.

There are a few counts of this clonotype. The rearrangement links TRBV6-5 to TRBJ2-3; D ambiguous. Germline V lookup: CDR1 MNHEY, CDR2 SVGAGI. V dropped 0 bases and J dropped 0 bases, with 19 bases sitting between them. There are 19 residues in the CDR3. CDR3 sequence (DNA): TGTGCCAGCAGTTACTCCACCCCCCGTGCCAGGCATAGCACAGATACGCAGTATTTT. Translating gives CASSYSTPRARHSTDTQYF.

The chain combines TRBV12-3 or TRBV12-4 with TRBJ1-1; the D gene is possibly TRBD1 (5 bases). The CDR3 is 12 amino acids. Trimming removed 3 bases from V and 7 bases from J, with 9 bases in between. The DNA of the CDR3 is TGTGCCAGCAGTTTTGGAGGGGTTGAAGCTTTCTTT. This codes for CASSFGGVEAFF.

This clonotype was counted ten times or more. CDR3 DNA sequence: TGTGCCAGCGGGGCCTCTACCGCGAACACCGGGGAGCTGTTTTTT. This codes for CASGASTANTGELFF. This rearrangement joins TRBV2 to TRBJ2-2, with D possibly matching TRBD1 (5 bases). The germline V gene has CDR1 SNHLY and CDR2 FYNNEI. The CDR3 consists of 15 residues. V lost 8 bases and J 0 bases, leaving 13 bases between the germline ends.

In this sample, this clonotype turned up many times. The chain has TRBV12-5 and TRBJ2-7; 8 bases are shared with TRBD2. The V segment lost 6 bases and the J segment 1 base; nucleotides outside the gene matches: 2. This CDR3 has 13 residues. The germline gives CDR1 LGHNT, CDR2 FRNRAP. The CDR3 reads CASGIAGSYEQYF. CDR3 nucleotide sequence: TGTGCTAGTGGCATAGCGGGGTCCTACGAGCAGTACTTC.

This clonotype was picked up one time. The rearrangement links TRBV19 to TRBJ2-5; TRBD2 is a possible D gene (6 bases). CDR3 length equals 15 residues. Trimming shortened V by 8 bases and J by 4 bases, and 20 bases separated the two germline ends. Germline V gene data show CDR1 as LNHDA and CDR2 as SQIVND (reference sequence). The CDR3 bases are TGTGCCAGTTCGGGACTCCCATTCACAGCAGAGACCCAGTACTTC. Its protein product is CASSGLPFTAETQYF.

This clonotype was seen at least ten times. The chain joins TRBV28 to TRBJ1-1; weak D call: TRBD1 (5 bases). With 3 bases removed from V and 1 base from J, the gap between germline ends came to 9 bases. The CDR3 length is 14 residues. Per germline, CDR1 MDHEN and CDR2 SYDVKM. CDR3 residues: CASSLSGGNTEAFF. The DNA of the CDR3 is TGTGCCAGCAGTTTGTCGGGGGGGAACACTGAAGCTTTCTTT.

This clonotype has at least ten counts. Here the CDR3 reads CASSFLEGQLYLYYGYTF. CDR3 coding DNA: TGTGCCAGCAGCTTTTTAGAGGGACAGCTCTATCTATACTATGGCTACACCTTC. The gene calls are TRBV7-2 and TRBJ1-2, with 7 nucleotides matching TRBD1. Germline values: CDR1 SGHTA, CDR2 FQGNSA. J was trimmed by 3 bases and V by 3 bases; bases with no gene match: 16. The CDR3 extends over 18 amino acids.

This clonotype was recorded many times. The chain employs TRBV24-1 and TRBJ2-1; TRBD2 matches 10 bases. J gave up 1 base and V 5 bases, and 13 bases lay outside the gene matches. Germline V gene sequence: CDR1 KGHDR, CDR2 SFDVKD. The CDR3 spans 19 residues. DNA of the CDR3: TGTGCCACCAGTGCCCGCGCCGGGGCTAGCGGGAGTTCCTACAATGAGCAGTTCTTC. Amino acids: CATSARAGASGSSYNEQFF.

Many counts were recorded for this clonotype. V usage is TRBV7-9 and J usage is TRBJ2-6; a possible D gene is TRBD1 (6 bases). The germline gives CDR1 SEHNR, CDR2 FQNEAQ (reference sequence). Trimming left V 1 base short and J 4 bases short, with 11 bases between. There are 16 residues in the CDR3. The CDR3 nucleotides are TGTGCCAGCAGCTTAGGGTCAGGGGCAGGGGCCAACGTCCTGACTTTC. This translates into CASSLGSGAGANVLTF.